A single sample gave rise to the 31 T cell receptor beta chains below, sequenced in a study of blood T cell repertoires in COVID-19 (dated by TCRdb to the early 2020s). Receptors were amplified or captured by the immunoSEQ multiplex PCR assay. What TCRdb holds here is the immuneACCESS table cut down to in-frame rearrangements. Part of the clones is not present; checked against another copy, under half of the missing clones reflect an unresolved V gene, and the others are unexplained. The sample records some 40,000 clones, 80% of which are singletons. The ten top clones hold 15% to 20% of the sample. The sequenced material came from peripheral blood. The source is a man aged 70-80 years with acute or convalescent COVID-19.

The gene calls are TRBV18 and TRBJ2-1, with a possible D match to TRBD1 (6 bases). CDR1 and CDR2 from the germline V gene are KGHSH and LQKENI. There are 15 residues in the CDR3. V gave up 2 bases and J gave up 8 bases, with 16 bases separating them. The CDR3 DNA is TGTGCCAGCTCACCAGGTCTACTACAGGGCGATGAGCAGTTCTTC. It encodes CASSPGLLQGDEQFF.

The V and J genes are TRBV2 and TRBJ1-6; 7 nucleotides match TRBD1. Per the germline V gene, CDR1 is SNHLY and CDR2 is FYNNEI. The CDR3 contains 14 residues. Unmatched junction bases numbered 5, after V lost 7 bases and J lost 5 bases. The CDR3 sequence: CASTLDRNNSPLHF. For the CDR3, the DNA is TGTGCCAGCACCCTGGACAGGAATAATTCACCCCTCCACTTT. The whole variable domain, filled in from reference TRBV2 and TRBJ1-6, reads EPEVTQTPSHQVTQMGQEVILRCVPISNHLYFYWYRQILGQKVEFLVSFYNNEISEKSEIFDDQFSVERPDGSNFTLKIRSTKLEDSAMYFCASTLDRNNSPLHFGNGTRLTVT.

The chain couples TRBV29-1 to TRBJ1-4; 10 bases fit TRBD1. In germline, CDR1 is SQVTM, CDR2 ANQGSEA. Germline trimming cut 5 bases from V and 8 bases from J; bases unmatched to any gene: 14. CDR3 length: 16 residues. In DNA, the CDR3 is TGCAGCGTTTGGGGACAGGGGAGTTCGCGAGAGGAAAAACTGTTTTTT. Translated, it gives CSVWGQGSSREEKLFF. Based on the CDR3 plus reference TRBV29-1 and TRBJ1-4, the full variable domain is SAVISQKPSRDICQRGTSLTIQCQVDSQVTMMFWYRQQPGQSLTLIATANQGSEATYESGFVIDKFPISRPNLTFSTLTVSNMSPEDSSIYLCSVWGQGSSREEKLFFGSGTQLSVL.

CDR3 loop: CASSYGTGGFYGYTF. The DNA of the CDR3 is TGTGCCAGCAGTTACGGGACAGGGGGTTTCTATGGCTACACCTTC. This sequence joins TRBV6-5 and TRBJ1-2; 11 bases line up with TRBD1. V lost 2 bases, J lost 4 bases, and 3 bases stayed unmatched. The CDR3 is made up of 15 amino acids. Germline V lookup: CDR1 MNHEY, CDR2 SVGAGI.

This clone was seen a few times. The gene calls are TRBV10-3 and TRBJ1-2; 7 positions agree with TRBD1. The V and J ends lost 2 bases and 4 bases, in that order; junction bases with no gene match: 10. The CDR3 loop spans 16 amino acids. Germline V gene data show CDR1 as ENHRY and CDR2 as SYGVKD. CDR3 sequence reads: CAISETTAGTAYGYTF. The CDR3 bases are TGTGCCATCAGTGAGACCACCGCCGGGACAGCCTATGGCTACACCTTC.

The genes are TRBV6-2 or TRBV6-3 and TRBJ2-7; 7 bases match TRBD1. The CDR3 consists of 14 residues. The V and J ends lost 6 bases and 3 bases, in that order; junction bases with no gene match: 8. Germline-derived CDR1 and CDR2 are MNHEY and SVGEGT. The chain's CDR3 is CASSSIRDSYEQYF. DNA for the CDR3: TGTGCCAGCAGCTCCATCCGGGACAGCTACGAGCAGTACTTC.

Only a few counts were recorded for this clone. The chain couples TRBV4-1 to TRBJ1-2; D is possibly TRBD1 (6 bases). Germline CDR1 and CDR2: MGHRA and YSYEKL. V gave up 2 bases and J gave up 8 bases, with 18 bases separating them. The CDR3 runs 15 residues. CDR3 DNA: TGCGCCAGCAGCCAATCTGACAGGTACAACGGAGGCTACACCTTC. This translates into CASSQSDRYNGGYTF.

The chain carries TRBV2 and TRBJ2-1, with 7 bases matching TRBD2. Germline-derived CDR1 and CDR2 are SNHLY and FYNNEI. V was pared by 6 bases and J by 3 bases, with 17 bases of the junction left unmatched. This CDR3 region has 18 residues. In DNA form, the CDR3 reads TGTGCCAGCAGATCTCCCCAGGGAGGGGTCCGGGGCTACAATGAGCAGTTCTTC. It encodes CASRSPQGGVRGYNEQFF.

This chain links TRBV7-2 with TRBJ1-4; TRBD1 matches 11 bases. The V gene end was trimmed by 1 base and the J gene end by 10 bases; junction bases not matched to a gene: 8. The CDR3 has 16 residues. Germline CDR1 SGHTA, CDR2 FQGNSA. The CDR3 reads CASSLEIGQGAAKLFF. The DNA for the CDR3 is TGTGCCAGCAGCTTAGAGATTGGACAGGGGGCTGCAAAACTGTTTTTT.

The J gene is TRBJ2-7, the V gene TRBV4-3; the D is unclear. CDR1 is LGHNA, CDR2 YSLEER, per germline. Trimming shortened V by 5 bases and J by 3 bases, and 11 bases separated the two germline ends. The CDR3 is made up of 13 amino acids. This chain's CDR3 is CASSSAVYYEQYF. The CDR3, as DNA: TGCGCCAGCAGCTCCGCGGTGTACTACGAGCAGTACTTC.

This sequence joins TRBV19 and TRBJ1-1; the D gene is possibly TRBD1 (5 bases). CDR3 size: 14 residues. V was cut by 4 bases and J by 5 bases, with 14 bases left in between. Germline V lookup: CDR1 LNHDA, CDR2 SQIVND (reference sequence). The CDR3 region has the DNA TGTGCCAGTAGTAAGTTTAAGGGGCGGACTGAAGCTTTCTTT. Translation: CASSKFKGRTEAFF.

CDR3 bases: TGTGCCAGCAGCTCCCTTCATACGGACAGGAGCCAAGAGACCCAGTACTTC. Its protein is CASSSLHTDRSQETQYF. The chain has TRBV7-2 and TRBJ2-5, with 7 bases aligning to TRBD1. Germline assignment: CDR1 SGHTA and CDR2 FQGNSA. V shed 4 bases and J 1 base; nucleotides not matched to a gene: 12. The CDR3 is made up of 17 amino acids.

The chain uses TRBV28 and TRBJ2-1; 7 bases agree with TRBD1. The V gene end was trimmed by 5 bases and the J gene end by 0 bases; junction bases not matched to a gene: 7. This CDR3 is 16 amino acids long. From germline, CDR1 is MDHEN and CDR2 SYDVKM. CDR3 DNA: TGTGCCAGCAGTGGGGACAGCCCCAGCTCCTACAATGAGCAGTTCTTC. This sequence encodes CASSGDSPSSYNEQFF.

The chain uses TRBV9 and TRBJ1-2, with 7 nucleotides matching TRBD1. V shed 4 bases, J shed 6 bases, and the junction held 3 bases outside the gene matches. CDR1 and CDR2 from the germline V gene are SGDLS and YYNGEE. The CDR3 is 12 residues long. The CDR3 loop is CASSLTGDGYTF. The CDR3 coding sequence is TGTGCCAGCAGCCTTACAGGGGATGGCTACACCTTC. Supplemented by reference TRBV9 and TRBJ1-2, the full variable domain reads DSGVTQTPKHLITATGQRVTLRCSPRSGDLSVYWYQQSLDQGLQFLIQYYNGEERAKGNILERFSAQQFPDLHSELNLSSLELGDSALYFCASSLTGDGYTFGSGTRLTVV.

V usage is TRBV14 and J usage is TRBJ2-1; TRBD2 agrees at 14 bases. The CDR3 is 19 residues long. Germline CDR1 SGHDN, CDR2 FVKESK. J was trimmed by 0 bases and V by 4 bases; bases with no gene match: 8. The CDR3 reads CASSPGLAGGSSSYNEQFF. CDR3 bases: TGTGCCAGCAGCCCCGGACTAGCGGGGGGTTCGAGCTCCTACAATGAGCAGTTCTTC.

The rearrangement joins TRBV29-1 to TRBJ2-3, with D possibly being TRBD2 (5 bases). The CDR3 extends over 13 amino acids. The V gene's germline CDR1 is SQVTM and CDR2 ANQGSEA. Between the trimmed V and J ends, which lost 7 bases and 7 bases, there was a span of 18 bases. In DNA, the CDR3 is TGCAGCGCTGATCCCGCGGGTAGGAATACGCAGTATTTT. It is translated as CSADPAGRNTQYF.

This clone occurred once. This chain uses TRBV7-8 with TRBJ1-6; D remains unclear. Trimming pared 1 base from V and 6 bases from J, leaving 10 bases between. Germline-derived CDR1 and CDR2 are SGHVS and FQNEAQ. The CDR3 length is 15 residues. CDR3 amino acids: CASSLGSQINSPLHF. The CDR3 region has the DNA TGTGCCAGCAGCTTAGGATCTCAGATTAATTCACCCCTCCACTTT.

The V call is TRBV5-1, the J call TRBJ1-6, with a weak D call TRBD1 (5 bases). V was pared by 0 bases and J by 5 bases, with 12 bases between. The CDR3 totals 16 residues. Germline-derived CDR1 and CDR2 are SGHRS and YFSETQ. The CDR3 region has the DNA TGCGCCAGCAGCTTGGACCGTCGACAGAATAATTCACCCCTCCACTTT. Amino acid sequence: CASSLDRRQNNSPLHF.

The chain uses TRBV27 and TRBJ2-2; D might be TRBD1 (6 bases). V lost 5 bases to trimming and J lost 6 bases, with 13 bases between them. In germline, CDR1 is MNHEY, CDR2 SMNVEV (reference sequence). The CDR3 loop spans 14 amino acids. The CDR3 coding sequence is TGTGCCAGCAGTCAGGGGCTAGTGGCCGGGGAGCTGTTTTTT. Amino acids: CASSQGLVAGELFF.

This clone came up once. The CDR3: CASSIRPTSSYNSPLHF. The CDR3 DNA reads as TGTGCCAGTAGTATCCGTCCGACTTCCTCCTATAATTCACCCCTCCACTTT. V gene TRBV19 combines with J gene TRBJ1-6; D gene uncertain. CDR1 is LNHDA and CDR2 is SQIVND in the germline V gene (reference sequence). The CDR3 is 17 amino acids. V was cut by 3 bases and J by 0 bases, with 12 bases left in between.

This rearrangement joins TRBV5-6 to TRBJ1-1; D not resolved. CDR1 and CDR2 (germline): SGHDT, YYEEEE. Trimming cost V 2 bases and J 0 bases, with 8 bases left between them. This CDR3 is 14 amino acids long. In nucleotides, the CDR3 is TGTGCCAGCAGCTTCCTCAGTATGAACACTGAAGCTTTCTTT. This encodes CASSFLSMNTEAFF. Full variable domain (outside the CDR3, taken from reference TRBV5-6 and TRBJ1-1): DAGVTQSPTHLIKTRGQQVTLRCSPKSGHDTVSWYQQALGQGPQFIFQYYEEEERQRGNFPDRFSGHQFPNYSSELNVNALLLGDSALYLCASSFLSMNTEAFFGQGTRLTVV.

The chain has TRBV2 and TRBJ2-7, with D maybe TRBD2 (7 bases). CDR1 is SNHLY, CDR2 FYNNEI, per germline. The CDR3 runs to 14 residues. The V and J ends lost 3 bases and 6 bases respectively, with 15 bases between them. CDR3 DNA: TGTGCCAGCAGTGACGGCGGGGGCAGGGGCGAGCAGTACTTC. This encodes CASSDGGGRGEQYF.

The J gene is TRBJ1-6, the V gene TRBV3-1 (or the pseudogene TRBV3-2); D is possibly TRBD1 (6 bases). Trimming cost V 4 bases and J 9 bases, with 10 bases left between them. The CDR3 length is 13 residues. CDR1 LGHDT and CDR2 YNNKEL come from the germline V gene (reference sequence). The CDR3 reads CASSRTGRSPLHF. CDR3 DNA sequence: TGTGCCAGCAGCCGAACAGGGCGTTCACCCCTCCACTTT.

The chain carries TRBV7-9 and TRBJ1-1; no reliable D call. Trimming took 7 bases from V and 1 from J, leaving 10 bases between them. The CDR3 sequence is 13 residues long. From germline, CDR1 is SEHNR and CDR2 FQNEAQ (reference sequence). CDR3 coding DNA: TGTGCCAGCACCAAGAGACAGAACACTGAAGCTTTCTTT. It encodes CASTKRQNTEAFF.

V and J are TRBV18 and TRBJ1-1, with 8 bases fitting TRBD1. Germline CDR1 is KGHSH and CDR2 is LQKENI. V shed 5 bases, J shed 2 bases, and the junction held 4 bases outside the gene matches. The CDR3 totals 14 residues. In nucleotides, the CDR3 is TGTGCCAGCTCATCAGGACAGGGAAACACTGAAGCTTTCTTT. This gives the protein CASSSGQGNTEAFF.

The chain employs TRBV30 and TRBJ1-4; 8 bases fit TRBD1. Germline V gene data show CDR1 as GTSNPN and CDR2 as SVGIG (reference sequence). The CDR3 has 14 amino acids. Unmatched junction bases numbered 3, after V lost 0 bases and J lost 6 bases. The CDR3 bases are TGTGCCTGGAGTGTAGGACAGGGTGATGAAAAACTGTTTTTT. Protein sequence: CAWSVGQGDEKLFF.

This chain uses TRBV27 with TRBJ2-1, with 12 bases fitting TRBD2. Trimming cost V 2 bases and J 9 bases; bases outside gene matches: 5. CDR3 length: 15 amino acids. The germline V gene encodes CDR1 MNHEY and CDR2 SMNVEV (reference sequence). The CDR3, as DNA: TGTGCCAGCAGTTTAAGTCTAGCGGGGGGGAGTGAGCAGTTCTTC. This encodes CASSLSLAGGSEQFF.

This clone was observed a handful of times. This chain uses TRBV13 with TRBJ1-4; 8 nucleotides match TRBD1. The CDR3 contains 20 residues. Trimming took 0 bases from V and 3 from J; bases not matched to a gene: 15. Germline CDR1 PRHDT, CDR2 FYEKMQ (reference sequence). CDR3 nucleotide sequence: TGTGCCAGCAGCTTAGGCCCAGGGGGCGCGGGCAATCGAGCTAATGAAAAACTGTTTTTT. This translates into CASSLGPGGAGNRANEKLFF.

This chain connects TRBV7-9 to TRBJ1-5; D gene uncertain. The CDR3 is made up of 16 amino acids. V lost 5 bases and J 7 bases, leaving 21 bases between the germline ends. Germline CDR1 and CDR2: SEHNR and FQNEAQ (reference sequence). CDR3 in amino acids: CASSPTSGGSWQPQHF. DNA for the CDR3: TGTGCCAGCAGCCCAACGTCCGGCGGGTCGTGGCAGCCCCAGCATTTT.

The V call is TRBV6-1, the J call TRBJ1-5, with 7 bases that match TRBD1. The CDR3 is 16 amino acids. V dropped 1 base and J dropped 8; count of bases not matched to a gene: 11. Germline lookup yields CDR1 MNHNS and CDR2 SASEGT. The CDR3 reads CASSEEGRQGREPQHF. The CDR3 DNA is TGTGCCAGCAGTGAAGAGGGGCGACAGGGAAGGGAGCCCCAGCATTTT.

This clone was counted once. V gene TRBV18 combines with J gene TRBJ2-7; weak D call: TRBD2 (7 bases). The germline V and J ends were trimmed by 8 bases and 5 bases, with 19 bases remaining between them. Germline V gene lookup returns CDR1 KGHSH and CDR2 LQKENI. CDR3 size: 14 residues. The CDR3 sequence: CASQDGGGEDEQYF. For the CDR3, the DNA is TGTGCCAGCCAGGATGGGGGGGGCGAGGACGAGCAGTACTTC.